Included here is one TCR beta chain sequence, with context. The antigen it binds to is not known. The sample holds no much larger clone one base away, and base qualities are not on file. These data originate in a study of resident and recirculating memory T cells in vitiligo (dated by TCRdb to between 2017 and 2018). Regarding the complete study: For TCR beta sequencing, each of a few stable vitiligo patients provided PBMCs along with epidermis taken by shave biopsy from two lesional and two nonlesional sites. The goal of the human TCR beta sequencing was to check whether lesional vitiligo skin contained specific clones that differed from the clones found in nonlesional skin and blood. Without any cell sorting, samples were homogenized immediately before genomic DNA was extracted using the Qiagen DNeasy Blood & Tissue Kit. General findings and caveats noted by the study authors: TCR sequences were not conserved across biopsy sites or patients, suggesting that different T cell clones infiltrate different lesions, described as private specificity. Working out how much the T cell clones identified in the vitiligo lesions and the human Trm versus Tcm pools each contribute will require future mechanistic studies. No unique dominant TCR clone was detected, and clonality varied among vitiligo lesions. Overlap and correlation analysis showed no significant repertoire overlap between biopsies except for each lesion with itself, even within a single patient.

From the germline V gene, CDR1 is MNHEY and CDR2 is SVGAGI. V is reduced by 7 bases and J by 5 bases, leaving a spacing of 20 bases between them. The CDR3 spans 15 residues, from the cysteine through the phenylalanine. Just CDR3 DNA is preserved here, 45 bases in frame from base 1. Stable vitiligo was defined as no change in lesions over the previous 6 months. To qualify as stable, patients additionally needed to show no confetti depigmentation, which is a clinical sign of active vitiligo. Any patient who had received treatment in the previous three months was excluded. Ficoll density gradient centrifugation was used to isolate PBMCs from heparinized blood, after which the PBMCs were flash-frozen. The immunoSEQ hsTCRB kit was used to amplify TCR beta chains from genomic DNA. The immunoSEQ service sequenced the TCR beta libraries on an Illumina MiSeq instrument. In the original analysis: Repertoire data were analyzed with the immunoSEQ Analyzer. Sourced from immuneACCESS, this table was stored by TCRdb with only in-frame sequences that have V and J called. A share of the clones is absent; for the studies checked, an unresolved V gene accounts for under half, and the remainder has no known explanation. D and trimming come from the DNA, and the V and J calls and clone size come from that table. The sample table holds some 70,000 clones, of which about nine tenths were seen once. Roughly 5% of the sample comes from the top ten.

The material sequenced was blood. The receptor chain draws on TRBV6-5 and TRBJ1-2; no D gene is confidently identified. This clonotype was sampled from a male donor with vitiligo. The CDR3 sequence is CASTLVGPGEYGYTF. The nucleotide sequence reads as follows: TGTGCCAGCACCTTAGTCGGCCCAGGCGAGTATGGCTACACCTTC.